A selection of T cell receptor beta chains follows, all from one sample in a study of blood T cell repertoires in COVID-19. Clones were read by immunoSEQ multiplex PCR, and TCRdb kept only the in-frame ones, dropping some. In the table there are under 200,000 clones, around four fifths of which are singletons. Sequenced input: peripheral blood. Receptors were obtained from a woman aged 70-85 years with COVID-19, enrolled during active disease. CDR3s leave out the opening cysteine and the closing phenylalanine or tryptophan.

V | CDR3
TRBV28 | ASRWGTDQNTEAF
TRBV19 | ASSIARTGANNSPLH
TRBV4-2 | ASSQGSGDNSPLH
TRBV5-1 | ASSPGIGSGEETQY
TRBV5-1 | ASTPSRGTDTQY
TRBV15 | ATTPRLAGGGPDTQY
TRBV12-3/TRBV12-4 | ASSLSGIGTQH
TRBV5-6 | ASSLSDKIVGTEAF
TRBV30 | AWSRLGGDYGYT
TRBV5-1 | ASSLEGRGLNQPQH
TRBV30 | AWSERQVYSGANVLT
TRBV7-3 | ASSHGTQYEQF
TRBV28 | ASRPTSGQRSYGYT
TRBV18 | ASSRDRGTENIQY
TRBV15 | ATSRDRAGKGGYT
TRBV5-1 | ASSLPGSGSNQPQH
TRBV2 | ASSGPGETQY
TRBV11-2 | ASTTGTGNYEQY
TRBV11-2 | ASSPLTGQGYTDTQY
TRBV6-5 | ASSYAGGSGWVEQY
TRBV15 | ATSMLRLAGGNEQF
TRBV5-5 | ASSLEGATNNEQF
TRBV6-5 | ASSYEGAYEAF
TRBV20-1 | SASALAEGGETQY
TRBV28 | ASIPPGTYTQY
TRBV27 | ASSSGYSSSEQY
TRBV10-2 | ASSERQGNEQY
TRBV11-2 | ASRPSTGNGKLF
TRBV19 | ASSIPTGKDTGELF
TRBV28 | ASVRTGFNTEAF
TRBV5-8 | ASYRITGPLYGYT
TRBV28 | ASTYFQRPEAF
TRBV28 | ASRTQGNYGYT
TRBV6-5 | ASSSGDISSPLH
TRBV7-2 | ASSPKAGARLTQY
TRBV7-2 | ASSPPQRQGAFRNTEAF
TRBV6-5 | ASTMDRGGYT
TRBV5-5 | ASTPVGSLNEQF
TRBV6-5 | ASSYDGWNTGELF
TRBV12-3/TRBV12-4 | ASSRGDTGELF
TRBV27 | ASRGQGRSPLH
TRBV2 | ASSEMGREAQH
TRBV19 | ASTPGQGGNEQF
TRBV3-1/TRBV3-2 | ASSQESSRGTKNIQY
TRBV6-5 | ASEFGGMNTEAF